The 20 T cell receptor beta chains reported below all come from one sample, sequenced in a study of blood T cell repertoires in COVID-19. Profiled with immunoSEQ multiplex PCR; TCRdb holds only in-frame clones, not every one. The table lists a few hundred thousand clones, 80% to 90% of them singletons, with approximately 1% in the top ten. The sample consisted of PBMCs or T cells enriched from blood (not recorded which). The receptors here all came from a young man who had recovered from COVID-19.

The gene calls are TRBV5-1 and TRBJ2-2; D not certain. CDR1 is SGHRS and CDR2 is YFSETQ in the germline V gene. The CDR3 is made up of 14 amino acids. Between the trimmed V and J ends, which lost 1 base and 5 bases, there was a span of 9 bases. The CDR3 sequence is CASSLNSLTGELFF. The CDR3 DNA reads TGCGCCAGCAGCTTGAACAGCCTAACCGGGGAGCTGTTTTTT.

This chain connects TRBV29-1 to TRBJ2-5; 7 nucleotides agree with TRBD1. From germline, CDR1 is SQVTM and CDR2 ANQGSEA. The CDR3 extends over 12 amino acids. The ends lost 7 bases at V and 5 bases at J; junction bases unmatched: 7. This CDR3 reads CSARGQGETQYF. The CDR3 coding sequence is TGCAGCGCTAGGGGGCAGGGCGAGACCCAGTACTTC.

The chain has TRBV3-1 (or the pseudogene TRBV3-2) and TRBJ1-5, with D perhaps matching TRBD1 (6 bases). CDR3 length equals 16 residues. The germline V gene encodes CDR1 LGHDT and CDR2 YNNKEL (reference sequence). Trimming left V 2 bases short and J 3 bases short, with 14 bases between. The CDR3 sequence is CASSQSDGDNNQPQHF. CDR3 in DNA: TGTGCCAGCAGCCAATCTGACGGGGACAACAATCAGCCCCAGCATTTT.

This clone has a handful of counts. The rearrangement links TRBV5-1 to TRBJ1-2; D is unclear. The CDR3 covers 13 residues. Germline V gene sequence: CDR1 SGHRS, CDR2 YFSETQ. V gave up 4 bases and J gave up 6 bases, with 13 bases separating them. CDR3 DNA: TGCGCCAGCAGCCCTGTGAAGGCGGATGGCTACACCTTC. It translates to CASSPVKADGYTF.

The rearrangement uses TRBV5-5 and TRBJ2-3; TRBD2 is a possible D gene (6 bases). The CDR3 has 16 residues. Germline V gene data show CDR1 as SGHKS and CDR2 as YYEKEE (reference sequence). The ends were cut back, 0 bases at V and 3 bases at J, with 14 bases in the middle. The CDR3 loop is CASSLADGSGTDTQYF. Written as DNA, the CDR3 is TGTGCCAGCAGCTTGGCGGACGGGAGTGGTACAGATACGCAGTATTTT.

This chain joins TRBV24-1 and TRBJ2-1; 8 nucleotides match TRBD2. Per germline, CDR1 KGHDR and CDR2 SFDVKD. V shed 3 bases and J 9 bases; nucleotides not matched to a gene: 15. The CDR3 has 17 amino acids. The CDR3: CATSDRSWERGRGEQFF. CDR3 DNA: TGTGCCACCAGTGATAGGTCGTGGGAGCGGGGGAGGGGTGAGCAGTTCTTC.

V usage is TRBV28 and J usage is TRBJ1-5; D not certain. V lost 1 base, J lost 6 bases, and 13 bases lay in between. The length of the CDR3 is 15 residues. Germline-derived CDR1 and CDR2 are MDHEN and SYDVKM. The CDR3 DNA reads TGTGCCAGCAGTTTATCCGGGTTTGGCGGTCAGCCCCAGCATTTT. Translated: CASSLSGFGGQPQHF. Complete variable domain (other parts from reference TRBV28 and TRBJ1-5): DVKVTQSSRYLVKRTGEKVFLECVQDMDHENMFWYRQDPGLGLRLIYFSYDVKMKEKGDIPEGYSVSREKKERFSLILESASTNQTSMYLCASSLSGFGGQPQHFGDGTRLSIL.

V is TRBV28 and J is TRBJ1-2; 8 nucleotides line up with TRBD1. Germline CDR1 is MDHEN and CDR2 is SYDVKM. This CDR3 contains 15 residues. With V trimmed by 6 bases and J by 1 base, 7 bases remained unmatched. In DNA form, the CDR3 reads TGTGCCAGCAGGGCTCAGGGGGCCCGTAACTATGGCTACACCTTC. Translated, it gives CASRAQGARNYGYTF.

This clone was seen only a few times. The chain uses TRBV5-5 and TRBJ1-1; no reliable D call. The CDR3 has 13 amino acids. CDR1 is SGHKS and CDR2 is YYEKEE in the germline V gene (reference sequence). The V gene lost 4 bases and the J gene lost 7 bases, with 14 bases spanning the gap. CDR3 amino acids: CASSLDLGSEAFF. The CDR3 DNA is TGTGCCAGCAGCCTCGACCTTGGGAGTGAAGCTTTCTTT.

The chain couples TRBV12-3 or TRBV12-4 to TRBJ2-1; D uncertain. Between the trimmed V and J ends, which lost 1 base and 9 bases, there was a span of 7 bases. The CDR3 is made up of 12 amino acids. This chain's CDR3 is CASSLVVAEQFF. Here the CDR3 DNA reads TGTGCCAGCAGTTTAGTAGTAGCTGAGCAGTTCTTC.

This chain joins TRBV6-5 and TRBJ1-2; 8 bases map to TRBD1. V gave up 5 bases and J gave up 5 bases; unmatched junction bases: 7. This CDR3 region has 14 residues. CDR1 and CDR2 (germline): MNHEY, SVGAGI. The CDR3 spells CASSKLDRVYGYTF. For the CDR3, the DNA is TGTGCCAGCAGTAAACTGGACAGGGTATATGGCTACACCTTC.

The chain recombines TRBV27 with TRBJ2-3; 14 bases are a match to TRBD2. The CDR3 is made up of 18 amino acids. CDR1 MNHEY and CDR2 SMNVEV come from the germline V gene (reference sequence). V lost 4 bases and J lost 3; bases outside the gene matches: 9. CDR3 residues: CASSSPTSGRARTDTQYF. In DNA form, the CDR3 reads TGTGCCAGCAGTTCCCCGACTAGCGGGAGGGCCAGGACAGATACGCAGTATTTT.

The J gene is TRBJ2-1, the V gene TRBV29-1; the match to TRBD2 covers 7 bases. The CDR3 is 16 residues long. Germline trimming cut 6 bases from V and 0 bases from J; bases unmatched to any gene: 11. CDR1 is SQVTM and CDR2 is ANQGSEA in the germline V gene. The CDR3 DNA follows: TGCAGCGTCGGAGGTGGAGCGGGAAGCTCCTACAATGAGCAGTTCTTC. This codes for CSVGGGAGSSYNEQFF.

CDR3 in DNA: TGTGCCAGCAGTTACCAGATCAATGGCAATGAGCAGTTCTTC. Its translation is CASSYQINGNEQFF. The chain combines TRBV6-5 with TRBJ2-1; no clear D gene. The V gene's germline CDR1 is MNHEY and CDR2 SVGAGI. This CDR3 region has 14 residues. Trimming took off 2 bases at V and 6 bases at J, with 11 bases between the two ends.

The chain carries TRBV9 and TRBJ2-3, with D perhaps matching TRBD2 (7 bases). The CDR3 extends over 14 amino acids. Trimming removed 0 bases at V and 6 bases at J, with 11 bases between. The V gene's germline CDR1 is SGDLS and CDR2 YYNGEE. Here the CDR3 reads CASSVAGGGDTQYF. The DNA for the CDR3 is TGTGCCAGCAGCGTAGCTGGGGGGGGCGATACGCAGTATTTT.

This clone showed up just once. The rearrangement links TRBV19 to TRBJ1-2; D is possibly TRBD1 (5 bases). The CDR3 sequence is 16 residues long. Trimming removed 1 base from V and 0 bases from J, with 12 bases in between. The germline V gene has CDR1 LNHDA and CDR2 SQIVND (reference sequence). As DNA, the CDR3 is TGTGCCAGTAGTATAGTAGGACAAAAGGCTAACTATGGCTACACCTTC. Its translation: CASSIVGQKANYGYTF.

The gene calls are TRBV11-2 and TRBJ2-1; TRBD2 aligns across 8 bases. Germline assignment: CDR1 SGHAT and CDR2 FQNNGV. The CDR3 contains 13 residues. Losses at the gene ends were 3 bases for V and 10 bases for J; bases not matched to a gene: 5. The CDR3 region is CASSFKIAGEQFF. The CDR3 DNA reads TGTGCCAGCAGCTTCAAGATAGCGGGAGAGCAGTTCTTC.

The chain recombines TRBV6-5 with TRBJ1-1, with a tentative D call TRBD1 (5 bases). The CDR3 runs to 14 residues. Germline assignment: CDR1 MNHEY and CDR2 SVGAGI. Trimming removed 2 bases at V and 9 bases at J, with 16 bases between. The CDR3 loop is CASSYPDSLLKAFF. CDR3 in DNA: TGTGCCAGCAGTTACCCTGACAGTCTCTTAAAAGCTTTCTTT.

This chain links TRBV4-2 with TRBJ2-3; 7 positions agree with TRBD1. Per the germline V gene, CDR1 is LGHNA and CDR2 is YNFKEQ. The CDR3 runs 15 residues. The V and J ends lost 1 base and 0 bases, in that order; junction bases with no gene match: 1. The CDR3 sequence: CASSQAGGSTDTQYF. CDR3 nucleotides: TGTGCCAGCAGCCAAGCAGGGGGTAGCACAGATACGCAGTATTTT.

The chain is built from TRBV5-6 and TRBJ2-3, with 10 bases lining up with TRBD2. The germline gives CDR1 SGHDT, CDR2 YYEEEE. Unmatched junction bases numbered 13, after V lost 7 bases and J lost 5 bases. CDR3 length: 16 amino acids. The CDR3 sequence is CASRGGLAGAGDTQYF. In DNA form, the CDR3 reads TGTGCCAGCCGTGGGGGGCTAGCGGGGGCTGGAGATACGCAGTATTTT.